A selection of T cell receptor beta chains follows, all from one sample in a study of blood T cell repertoires in COVID-19. This table comes from immunoSEQ multiplex PCR, and its TCRdb copy is limited to in-frame clones, with some not included. This table holds approximately 230,000 clones, approximately 83% found once. Sequenced material: peripheral blood. These receptors were collected from a man aged 80 or over with acute or convalescent COVID-19. Both conserved end residues are part of each CDR3. The order of the fields is D gene, clone size, J gene, V gene, CDR3 length, CDR3 protein, CDR3 DNA. A D gene is named only where the DNA matches it firmly. Some rows mark clone size as missing; the rest say once, few, many or name a class of expanded clone.

d_call: TRBD1; clone_size: -; j_call: TRBJ2-7; v_call: TRBV18; cdr3_length: 15; cdr3_aa: CASSPHGQGAGEQYF; cdr3_nt: TGTGCCAGCTCACCACACGGGCAGGGGGCAGGCGAGCAGTACTTC
d_call: -; clone_size: -; j_call: TRBJ1-5; v_call: TRBV30; cdr3_length: 14; cdr3_aa: CAWSEGLPFQPQHF; cdr3_nt: TGTGCCTGGAGTGAAGGACTTCCCTTTCAGCCCCAGCATTTT
d_call: TRBD2; clone_size: -; j_call: TRBJ2-7; v_call: TRBV18; cdr3_length: 18; cdr3_aa: CASSPPRGKGGASYEQYF; cdr3_nt: TGTGCCAGCTCACCACCGCGCGGTAAGGGAGGGGCCTCCTACGAGCAGTACTTC
d_call: -; clone_size: once; j_call: TRBJ1-2; v_call: TRBV5-1; cdr3_length: 18; cdr3_aa: CASSLGPRLRGRGYGYTF; cdr3_nt: TGCGCCAGCAGCTTGGGACCCCGCCTAAGAGGGCGCGGCTATGGCTACACCTTC
d_call: -; clone_size: -; j_call: TRBJ2-7; v_call: TRBV25-1; cdr3_length: 13; cdr3_aa: CASSVPLRGEQYF; cdr3_nt: TGTGCCAGCAGTGTCCCCCTCAGGGGCGAGCAGTACTTC
d_call: TRBD1; clone_size: -; j_call: TRBJ1-1; v_call: TRBV29-1; cdr3_length: 12; cdr3_aa: CSGRTGNTEAFF; cdr3_nt: TGCAGCGGTCGGACAGGGAACACTGAAGCTTTCTTT
d_call: -; clone_size: -; j_call: TRBJ2-2; v_call: TRBV5-5; cdr3_length: 13; cdr3_aa: CASSLLRTGELFF; cdr3_nt: TGTGCCAGCAGCTTGTTGAGGACCGGGGAGCTGTTTTTT
d_call: -; clone_size: -; j_call: TRBJ1-6; v_call: TRBV3-1/TRBV3-2; cdr3_length: 15; cdr3_aa: CASSPSGGDNSPLHF; cdr3_nt: TGTGCCAGCAGCCCCTCCGGGGGTGATAATTCACCCCTCCACTTT
d_call: TRBD2; clone_size: -; j_call: TRBJ2-1; v_call: TRBV19; cdr3_length: 16; cdr3_aa: CASRALAGGPYNEQFF; cdr3_nt: TGTGCCAGTAGGGCTCTAGCGGGCGGCCCCTACAATGAGCAGTTCTTC
d_call: TRBD1; clone_size: -; j_call: TRBJ1-2; v_call: TRBV9; cdr3_length: 15; cdr3_aa: CASSVAGTGDYGYTF; cdr3_nt: TGTGCCAGCAGCGTCGCCGGGACAGGGGACTATGGCTACACCTTC
d_call: TRBD1; clone_size: once; j_call: TRBJ1-4; v_call: TRBV14; cdr3_length: 16; cdr3_aa: CASSRFLGQGNEKLFF; cdr3_nt: TGTGCCAGCAGCCGATTCCTGGGACAGGGAAATGAAAAACTGTTTTTT
d_call: -; clone_size: few; j_call: TRBJ2-1; v_call: TRBV30; cdr3_length: 17; cdr3_aa: CAWSFLALQNSYNEQFF; cdr3_nt: TGTGCCTGGAGTTTCCTAGCGCTCCAAAACTCCTACAATGAGCAGTTCTTC
d_call: TRBD1; clone_size: -; j_call: TRBJ2-1; v_call: TRBV7-9; cdr3_length: 16; cdr3_aa: CASKQATGGGFNEQFF; cdr3_nt: TGTGCCAGCAAGCAGGCAACAGGGGGCGGTTTCAATGAGCAGTTCTTC
d_call: -; clone_size: once; j_call: TRBJ1-2; v_call: TRBV19; cdr3_length: 13; cdr3_aa: CASGQGTNYGYTF; cdr3_nt: TGTGCCAGTGGCCAGGGCACTAACTATGGCTACACCTTC
d_call: -; clone_size: -; j_call: TRBJ1-2; v_call: TRBV12-3/TRBV12-4; cdr3_length: 13; cdr3_aa: CASSSGTSYGYTF; cdr3_nt: TGTGCCAGCAGTTCCGGGACATCTTATGGCTACACCTTC
d_call: -; clone_size: -; j_call: TRBJ1-5; v_call: TRBV6-4; cdr3_length: 13; cdr3_aa: CASSILQGQPQHF; cdr3_nt: TGTGCCAGCAGTATTCTCCAGGGTCAGCCCCAGCATTTT
d_call: TRBD1; clone_size: -; j_call: TRBJ1-2; v_call: TRBV28; cdr3_length: 15; cdr3_aa: CASSFLRQGPPGYTF; cdr3_nt: TGTGCCAGCAGTTTCCTCCGACAGGGGCCCCCTGGCTACACCTTC
d_call: TRBD2; clone_size: once; j_call: TRBJ2-3; v_call: TRBV3-1/TRBV3-2; cdr3_length: 12; cdr3_aa: CASGGGTDTQYF; cdr3_nt: TGTGCCAGTGGGGGGGGCACAGATACGCAGTATTTT
d_call: TRBD1; clone_size: -; j_call: TRBJ1-4; v_call: TRBV24-1; cdr3_length: 18; cdr3_aa: CATSDSKLQGAHNEKLFF; cdr3_nt: TGTGCCACCAGTGATTCGAAATTACAGGGGGCGCATAATGAAAAACTGTTTTTT
d_call: TRBD1; clone_size: -; j_call: TRBJ2-3; v_call: TRBV11-2; cdr3_length: 15; cdr3_aa: CASSLGTGHTDTQYF; cdr3_nt: TGTGCCAGCAGCTTAGGGACAGGGCACACAGATACGCAGTATTTT
d_call: TRBD2; clone_size: -; j_call: TRBJ2-5; v_call: TRBV7-3; cdr3_length: 15; cdr3_aa: CASTLTGGYQETQYF; cdr3_nt: TGTGCCAGCACCTTGACGGGAGGGTACCAAGAGACCCAGTACTTC
d_call: TRBD1; clone_size: -; j_call: TRBJ1-6; v_call: TRBV6-2/TRBV6-3; cdr3_length: 14; cdr3_aa: CASSRDRGNSPLHF; cdr3_nt: TGTGCCAGCAGTCGGGACAGGGGTAATTCACCCCTCCACTTT
d_call: TRBD2; clone_size: -; j_call: TRBJ2-3; v_call: TRBV19; cdr3_length: 19; cdr3_aa: CASSIRTSGRAESTDTQYF; cdr3_nt: TGTGCCAGTAGTATACGGACTAGCGGGAGGGCCGAAAGCACAGATACGCAGTATTTT
d_call: -; clone_size: -; j_call: TRBJ2-1; v_call: TRBV5-5; cdr3_length: 14; cdr3_aa: CASSSLDRYNEQFF; cdr3_nt: TGTGCCAGCAGCTCACTGGACAGATACAATGAGCAGTTCTTC
d_call: -; clone_size: few; j_call: TRBJ1-2; v_call: TRBV7-9; cdr3_length: 15; cdr3_aa: CASSYDVTGPYGYTF; cdr3_nt: TGTGCCAGCAGTTACGACGTGACAGGCCCCTATGGCTACACCTTC
d_call: TRBD2; clone_size: -; j_call: TRBJ2-5; v_call: TRBV15; cdr3_length: 18; cdr3_aa: CATSRGTLAGVGQETQYF; cdr3_nt: TGTGCCACCAGCAGAGGGACGCTAGCGGGAGTCGGGCAAGAGACCCAGTACTTC
d_call: TRBD2; clone_size: -; j_call: TRBJ2-1; v_call: TRBV2; cdr3_length: 15; cdr3_aa: CASRPLAGGGNEQFF; cdr3_nt: TGTGCCAGCAGACCCCTAGCGGGAGGGGGAAATGAGCAGTTCTTC
d_call: TRBD2; clone_size: -; j_call: TRBJ2-5; v_call: TRBV7-2; cdr3_length: 17; cdr3_aa: CASSFGLAGVTGETQYF; cdr3_nt: TGTGCCAGCAGCTTTGGTCTAGCGGGAGTTACAGGGGAGACCCAGTACTTC
d_call: -; clone_size: once; j_call: TRBJ1-2; v_call: TRBV2; cdr3_length: 15; cdr3_aa: CASSGPGGRDYGYTF; cdr3_nt: TGTGCCAGCAGTGGCCCGGGGGGCCGGGACTATGGCTACACCTTC
d_call: TRBD2; clone_size: -; j_call: TRBJ2-1; v_call: TRBV11-2; cdr3_length: 17; cdr3_aa: CASSLVSGAGSYNEQFF; cdr3_nt: TGTGCCAGCAGCTTAGTAAGCGGGGCTGGCTCCTACAATGAGCAGTTCTTC
d_call: TRBD1; clone_size: few; j_call: TRBJ2-7; v_call: TRBV24-1; cdr3_length: 17; cdr3_aa: CATSDRDRDGEVHEQYF; cdr3_nt: TGTGCCACCAGTGACCGGGACAGGGACGGCGAGGTACACGAGCAGTACTTC
d_call: TRBD2; clone_size: once; j_call: TRBJ2-3; v_call: TRBV11-2; cdr3_length: 15; cdr3_aa: CASSPSGSPRDTQYF; cdr3_nt: TGTGCCAGCAGCCCTAGCGGGTCCCCGCGAGATACGCAGTATTTT
d_call: TRBD2; clone_size: -; j_call: TRBJ2-7; v_call: TRBV7-2; cdr3_length: 16; cdr3_aa: CASSPRAGGPSYEQYF; cdr3_nt: TGTGCCAGCAGCCCCCGAGCGGGAGGTCCCTCCTACGAGCAGTACTTC
d_call: TRBD1; clone_size: few; j_call: TRBJ2-7; v_call: TRBV28; cdr3_length: 13; cdr3_aa: CASRPGQGYEQYF; cdr3_nt: TGTGCCAGCAGACCCGGACAGGGCTACGAGCAGTACTTC
d_call: TRBD2; clone_size: -; j_call: TRBJ2-1; v_call: TRBV24-1; cdr3_length: 18; cdr3_aa: CATSDNLGTSGTRNEQFF; cdr3_nt: TGTGCCACCAGTGATAACCTCGGGACTAGCGGGACACGGAATGAGCAGTTCTTC
d_call: TRBD2; clone_size: -; j_call: TRBJ2-1; v_call: TRBV19; cdr3_length: 18; cdr3_aa: CASSISLAGGPLYNEQFF; cdr3_nt: TGTGCCAGTAGTATAAGCCTAGCGGGAGGGCCGTTATACAATGAGCAGTTCTTC
d_call: TRBD2; clone_size: -; j_call: TRBJ2-1; v_call: TRBV30; cdr3_length: 15; cdr3_aa: CAWSVGLAGRNEQFF; cdr3_nt: TGTGCCTGGAGTGTGGGGCTAGCGGGGCGTAATGAGCAGTTCTTC
d_call: -; clone_size: -; j_call: TRBJ1-1; v_call: TRBV5-1; cdr3_length: 17; cdr3_aa: CASSLEIPGHRNTEAFF; cdr3_nt: TGCGCCAGCAGCTTGGAAATTCCGGGACACCGGAACACTGAAGCTTTCTTT
d_call: TRBD1; clone_size: -; j_call: TRBJ2-5; v_call: TRBV9; cdr3_length: 15; cdr3_aa: CASSVAPGGQETQYF; cdr3_nt: TGTGCCAGCAGCGTAGCTCCAGGGGGCCAAGAGACCCAGTACTTC
d_call: -; clone_size: -; j_call: TRBJ1-1; v_call: TRBV27; cdr3_length: 16; cdr3_aa: CASSRIPRVMNTEAFF; cdr3_nt: TGTGCCAGCAGTAGAATACCCAGGGTCATGAACACTGAAGCTTTCTTT
d_call: TRBD1; clone_size: -; j_call: TRBJ1-5; v_call: TRBV18; cdr3_length: 18; cdr3_aa: CASSPRGQGPNSNQPQHF; cdr3_nt: TGTGCCAGCTCACCAAGGGGACAGGGGCCCAATAGCAATCAGCCCCAGCATTTT
d_call: -; clone_size: -; j_call: TRBJ2-7; v_call: TRBV15; cdr3_length: 16; cdr3_aa: CATSNPARAETYEQYF; cdr3_nt: TGTGCCACCAGCAACCCCGCCAGGGCCGAAACCTACGAGCAGTACTTC
d_call: -; clone_size: -; j_call: TRBJ1-1; v_call: TRBV21-1; cdr3_length: 13; cdr3_aa: CASSPRFNTEAFF; cdr3_nt: TGTGCCAGCAGCCCCCGTTTTAACACTGAAGCTTTCTTT
d_call: -; clone_size: -; j_call: TRBJ1-1; v_call: TRBV5-1; cdr3_length: 13; cdr3_aa: CASSQTVNTEAFF; cdr3_nt: TGCGCCAGCAGCCAGACAGTGAACACTGAAGCTTTCTTT
d_call: TRBD1; clone_size: -; j_call: TRBJ1-6; v_call: TRBV9; cdr3_length: 15; cdr3_aa: CASSSGTGPRTPLHF; cdr3_nt: TGTGCCAGCAGCTCCGGGACAGGGCCAAGGACACCCCTCCACTTT
d_call: TRBD1; clone_size: -; j_call: TRBJ1-5; v_call: TRBV2; cdr3_length: 14; cdr3_aa: CASRDRASGQPQHF; cdr3_nt: TGTGCCAGCCGAGACAGGGCGTCGGGTCAGCCCCAGCATTTT